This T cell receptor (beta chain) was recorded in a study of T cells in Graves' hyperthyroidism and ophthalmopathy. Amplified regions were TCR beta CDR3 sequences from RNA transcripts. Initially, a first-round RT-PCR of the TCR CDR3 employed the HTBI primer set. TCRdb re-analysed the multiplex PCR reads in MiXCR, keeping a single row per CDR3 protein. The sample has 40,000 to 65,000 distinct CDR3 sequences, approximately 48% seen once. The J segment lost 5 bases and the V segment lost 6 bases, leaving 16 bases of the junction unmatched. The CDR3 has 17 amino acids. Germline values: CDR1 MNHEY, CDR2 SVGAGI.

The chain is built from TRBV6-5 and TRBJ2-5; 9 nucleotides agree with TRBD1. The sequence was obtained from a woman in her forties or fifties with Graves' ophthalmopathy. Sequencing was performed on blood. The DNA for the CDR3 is TGTGCCAGCAGGGTGGGGAGTGGACAGGGGATGGGGGAGACCCAGTACTTC. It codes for CASRVGSGQGMGETQYF.